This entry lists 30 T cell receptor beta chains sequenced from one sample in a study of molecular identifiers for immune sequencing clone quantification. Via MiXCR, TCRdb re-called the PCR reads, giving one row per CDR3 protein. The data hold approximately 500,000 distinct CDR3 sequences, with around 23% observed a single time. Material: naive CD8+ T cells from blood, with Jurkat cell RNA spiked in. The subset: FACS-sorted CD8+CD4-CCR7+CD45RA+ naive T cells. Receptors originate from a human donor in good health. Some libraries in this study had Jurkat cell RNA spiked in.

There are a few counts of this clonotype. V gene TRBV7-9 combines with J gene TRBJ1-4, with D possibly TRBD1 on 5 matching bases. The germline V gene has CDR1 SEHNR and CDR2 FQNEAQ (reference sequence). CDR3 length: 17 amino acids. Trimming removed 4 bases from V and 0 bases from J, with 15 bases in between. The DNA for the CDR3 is TGTGCCAGCAGCTCTCATATGGGACGATCAACTAATGAAAAACTGTTTTTT. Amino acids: CASSSHMGRSTNEKLFF.

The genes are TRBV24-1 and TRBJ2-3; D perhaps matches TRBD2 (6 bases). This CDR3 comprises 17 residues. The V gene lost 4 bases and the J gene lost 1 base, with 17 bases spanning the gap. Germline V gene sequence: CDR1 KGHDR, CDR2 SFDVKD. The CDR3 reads CATSDSRGPGGTDTQYF. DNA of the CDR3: TGTGCCACCAGTGACTCGAGGGGCCCGGGAGGCACAGATACGCAGTATTTT.

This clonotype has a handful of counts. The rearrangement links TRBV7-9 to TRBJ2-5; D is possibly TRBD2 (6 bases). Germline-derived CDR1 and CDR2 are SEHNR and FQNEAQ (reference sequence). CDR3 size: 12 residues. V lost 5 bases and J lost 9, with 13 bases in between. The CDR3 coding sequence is TGTGCCAGCAGCGCAGGTGCGGGGTCCCAGTACTTC. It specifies CASSAGAGSQYF.

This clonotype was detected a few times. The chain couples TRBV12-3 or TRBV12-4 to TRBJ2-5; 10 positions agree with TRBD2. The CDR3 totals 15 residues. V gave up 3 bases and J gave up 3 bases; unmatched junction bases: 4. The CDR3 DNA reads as TGTGCCAGCAGTTTTTCAACTAGCGGGGAAGAGACCCAGTACTTC. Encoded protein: CASSFSTSGEETQYF.

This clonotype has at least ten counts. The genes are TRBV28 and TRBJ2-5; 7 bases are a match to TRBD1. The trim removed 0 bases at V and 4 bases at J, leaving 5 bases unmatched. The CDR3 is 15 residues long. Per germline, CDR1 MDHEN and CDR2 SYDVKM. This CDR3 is CASSLWQGERETQYF. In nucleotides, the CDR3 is TGTGCCAGCAGTTTATGGCAGGGGGAGAGAGAGACCCAGTACTTC.

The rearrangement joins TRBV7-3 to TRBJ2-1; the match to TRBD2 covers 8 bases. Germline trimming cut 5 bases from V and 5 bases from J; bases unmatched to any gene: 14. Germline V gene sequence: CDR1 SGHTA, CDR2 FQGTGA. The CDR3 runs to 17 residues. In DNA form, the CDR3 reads TGTGCCAGCAGCCAACTAGCTCCGGGAGGGATGGACAATGAGCAGTTCTTC. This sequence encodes CASSQLAPGGMDNEQFF.

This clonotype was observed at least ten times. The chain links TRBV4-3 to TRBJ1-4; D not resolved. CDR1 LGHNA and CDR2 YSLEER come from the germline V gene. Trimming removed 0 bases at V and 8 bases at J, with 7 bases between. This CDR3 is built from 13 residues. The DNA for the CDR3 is TGCGCCAGCAGCCAAGACCCGGAGGAAAAACTGTTTTTT. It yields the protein CASSQDPEEKLFF.

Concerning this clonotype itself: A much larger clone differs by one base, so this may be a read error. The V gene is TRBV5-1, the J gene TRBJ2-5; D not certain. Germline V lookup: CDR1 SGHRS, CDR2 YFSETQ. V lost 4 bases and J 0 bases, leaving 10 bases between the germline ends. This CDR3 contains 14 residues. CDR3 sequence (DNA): TGCGCCAGCAGCCTTTGGGATTACCAAGAGACCCAGTACTTC. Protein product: CASSLWDYQETQYF. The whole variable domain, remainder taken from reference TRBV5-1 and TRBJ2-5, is KAGVTQTPRYLIKTRGQQVTLSCSPISGHRSVSWYQQTPGQGLQFLFEYFSETQRNKGNFPGRFSGRQFSNSRSEMNVSTLELGDSALYLCASSLWDYQETQYFGPGTRLLVL.

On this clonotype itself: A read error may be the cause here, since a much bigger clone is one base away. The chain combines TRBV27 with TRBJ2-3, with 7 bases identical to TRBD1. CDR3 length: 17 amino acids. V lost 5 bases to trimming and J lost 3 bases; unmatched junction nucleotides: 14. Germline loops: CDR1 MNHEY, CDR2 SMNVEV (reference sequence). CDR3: CASSLFDTGANTDTQYF. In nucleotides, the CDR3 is TGTGCCAGCAGTCTATTCGATACAGGGGCGAATACAGATACGCAGTATTTT.

CDR3 sequence reads: CASSIKHAANTDTQYF. In nucleotides, the CDR3 is TGTGCCAGTAGTATAAAACACGCGGCGAACACAGATACGCAGTATTTT. This chain links TRBV19 with TRBJ2-3; D gene uncertain. The CDR3 loop spans 16 amino acids. The ends were cut back, 2 bases at V and 2 bases at J, with 14 bases in the middle. CDR1 and CDR2 (germline): LNHDA, SQIVND (reference sequence).

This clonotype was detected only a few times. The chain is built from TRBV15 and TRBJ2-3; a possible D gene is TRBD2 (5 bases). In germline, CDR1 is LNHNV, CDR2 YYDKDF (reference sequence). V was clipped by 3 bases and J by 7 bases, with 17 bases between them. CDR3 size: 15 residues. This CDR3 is CATSREEDPPYTQYF. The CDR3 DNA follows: TGTGCCACCAGCAGGGAGGAGGACCCCCCTTATACGCAGTATTTT.

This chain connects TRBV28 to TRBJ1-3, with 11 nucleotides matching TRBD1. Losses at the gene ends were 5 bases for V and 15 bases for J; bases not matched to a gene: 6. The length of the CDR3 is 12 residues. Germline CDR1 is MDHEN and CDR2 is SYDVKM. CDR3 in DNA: TGTGCCAGCAGTCCTAGGACAGGGGGCACATATTTT. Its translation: CASSPRTGGTYF.

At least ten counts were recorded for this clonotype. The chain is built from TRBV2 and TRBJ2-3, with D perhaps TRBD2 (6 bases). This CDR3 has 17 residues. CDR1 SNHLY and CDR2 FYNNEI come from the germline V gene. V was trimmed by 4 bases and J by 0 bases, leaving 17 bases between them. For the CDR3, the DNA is TGTGCCAGCAGTGGACTAGACGACGGATTTAGCACAGATACGCAGTATTTT. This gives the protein CASSGLDDGFSTDTQYF.

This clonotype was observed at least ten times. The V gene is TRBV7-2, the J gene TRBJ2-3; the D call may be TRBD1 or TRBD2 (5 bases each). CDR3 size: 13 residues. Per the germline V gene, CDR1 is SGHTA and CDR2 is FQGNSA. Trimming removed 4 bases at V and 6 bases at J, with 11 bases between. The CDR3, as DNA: TGTGCCAGCAGCTCCCAGGGACCGGATACGCAGTATTTT. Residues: CASSSQGPDTQYF.

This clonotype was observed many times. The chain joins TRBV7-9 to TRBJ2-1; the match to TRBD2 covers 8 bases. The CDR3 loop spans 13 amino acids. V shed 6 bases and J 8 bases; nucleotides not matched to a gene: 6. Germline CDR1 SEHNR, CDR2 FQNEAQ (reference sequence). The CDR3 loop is CASRSGGADEQFF. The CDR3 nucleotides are TGTGCCAGCAGGTCCGGGGGGGCGGATGAGCAGTTCTTC.

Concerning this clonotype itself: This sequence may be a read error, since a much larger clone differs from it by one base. The CDR3 spells CASSLDVTKYQETQYF. The CDR3 DNA reads TGTGCCAGCAGCTTAGATGTAACAAAGTACCAAGAGACCCAGTACTTC. The V gene is TRBV7-8, the J gene TRBJ2-5, with unresolved D. The germline V and J ends were trimmed by 1 base and 0 bases, with 12 bases remaining between them. The CDR3 length is 16 residues. Germline loops: CDR1 SGHVS, CDR2 FQNEAQ.

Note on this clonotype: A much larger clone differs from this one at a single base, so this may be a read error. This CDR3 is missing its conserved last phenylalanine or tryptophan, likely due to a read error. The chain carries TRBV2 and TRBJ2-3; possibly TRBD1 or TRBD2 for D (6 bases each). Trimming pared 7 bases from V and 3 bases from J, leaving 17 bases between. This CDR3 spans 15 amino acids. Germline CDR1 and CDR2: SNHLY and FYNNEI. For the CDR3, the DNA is TGTGCCAGCATGAGGGGGGCCGAGTTGACAGATACGCAGTATTCT. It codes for CASMRGAELTDTQYS.

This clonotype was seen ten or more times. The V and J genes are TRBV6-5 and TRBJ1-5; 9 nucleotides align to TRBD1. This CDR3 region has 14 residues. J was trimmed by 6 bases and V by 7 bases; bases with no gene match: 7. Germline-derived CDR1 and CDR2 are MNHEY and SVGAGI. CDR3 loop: CASTVKTGGQPQHF. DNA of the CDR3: TGTGCCAGCACCGTAAAGACAGGGGGTCAGCCCCAGCATTTT.

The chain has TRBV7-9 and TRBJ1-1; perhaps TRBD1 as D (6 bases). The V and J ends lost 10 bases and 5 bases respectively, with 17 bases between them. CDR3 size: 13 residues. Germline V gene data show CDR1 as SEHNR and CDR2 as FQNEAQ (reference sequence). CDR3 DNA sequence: TGTGCCACAGGTGTAGGGGGAAGTACTGAAGCTTTCTTT. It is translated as CATGVGGSTEAFF.

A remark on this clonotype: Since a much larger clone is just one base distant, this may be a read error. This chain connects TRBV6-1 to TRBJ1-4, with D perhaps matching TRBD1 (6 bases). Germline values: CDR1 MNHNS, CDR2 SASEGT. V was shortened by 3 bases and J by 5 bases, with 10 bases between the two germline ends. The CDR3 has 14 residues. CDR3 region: CASSEDRQNEKLFF. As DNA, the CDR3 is TGTGCCAGCAGTGAGGACAGACAGAATGAAAAACTGTTTTTT.

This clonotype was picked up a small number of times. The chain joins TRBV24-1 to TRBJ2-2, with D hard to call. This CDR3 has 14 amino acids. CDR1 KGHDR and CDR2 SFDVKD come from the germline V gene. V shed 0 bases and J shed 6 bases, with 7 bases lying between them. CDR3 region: CATSDLMLSGELFF. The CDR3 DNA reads TGTGCCACCAGTGATTTGATGCTGTCCGGGGAGCTGTTTTTT.

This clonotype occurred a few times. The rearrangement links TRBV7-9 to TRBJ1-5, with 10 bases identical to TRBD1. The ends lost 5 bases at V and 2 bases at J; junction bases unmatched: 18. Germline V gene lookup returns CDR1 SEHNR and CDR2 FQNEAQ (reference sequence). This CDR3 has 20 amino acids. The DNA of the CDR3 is TGTGCCAGCAGCGGCACACCGGGACAGGGGTTCCCGGTCGGCAATCAGCCCCAGCATTTT. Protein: CASSGTPGQGFPVGNQPQHF.

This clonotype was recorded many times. CDR3 sequence: CASSEVAGDYEQYF. CDR3 DNA: TGTGCCAGCAGTGAAGTAGCGGGGGACTACGAGCAGTACTTC. The chain joins TRBV2 to TRBJ2-7; TRBD2 matches 9 bases. The germline CDR1 and CDR2 sequences are SNHLY and FYNNEI. The CDR3 is made up of 14 amino acids. Trimming cost V 1 base and J 3 bases; bases outside gene matches: 1.

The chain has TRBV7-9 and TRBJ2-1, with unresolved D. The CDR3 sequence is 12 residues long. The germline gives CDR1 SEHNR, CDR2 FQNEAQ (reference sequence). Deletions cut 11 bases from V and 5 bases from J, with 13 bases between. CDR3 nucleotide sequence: TGTGCCCACGCCGGGTGGGACAATGAGCAGTTCTTC. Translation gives CAHAGWDNEQFF. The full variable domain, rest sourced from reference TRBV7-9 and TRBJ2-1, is DTGVSQNPRHKITKRGQNVTFRCDPISEHNRLYWYRQTLGQGPEFLTYFQNEAQLEKSRLLSDRFSAERPKGSFSTLEIQRTEQGDSAMYLCAHAGWDNEQFFGPGTRLTVL.

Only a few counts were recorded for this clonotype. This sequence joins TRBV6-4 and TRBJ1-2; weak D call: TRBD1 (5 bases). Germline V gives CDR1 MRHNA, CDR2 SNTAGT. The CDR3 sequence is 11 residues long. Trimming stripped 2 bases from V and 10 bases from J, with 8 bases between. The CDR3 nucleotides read TGTGCCAGCAGTGACGGGGCTGCCTACACCTTC. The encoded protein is CASSDGAAYTF.

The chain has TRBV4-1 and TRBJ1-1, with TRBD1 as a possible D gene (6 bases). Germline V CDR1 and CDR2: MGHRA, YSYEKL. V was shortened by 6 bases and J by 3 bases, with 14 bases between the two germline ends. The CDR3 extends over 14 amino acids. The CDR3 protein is CASRRQAIDTEAFF. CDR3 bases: TGCGCCAGCAGACGACAGGCGATTGACACTGAAGCTTTCTTT.

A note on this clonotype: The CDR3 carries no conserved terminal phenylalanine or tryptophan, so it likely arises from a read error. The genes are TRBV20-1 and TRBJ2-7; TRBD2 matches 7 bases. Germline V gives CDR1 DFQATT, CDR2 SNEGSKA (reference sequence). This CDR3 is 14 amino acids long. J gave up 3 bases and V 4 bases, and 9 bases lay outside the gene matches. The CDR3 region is CSAMTSGDYYEQYL. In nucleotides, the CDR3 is TGCAGTGCTATGACTAGTGGGGACTACTACGAGCAGTACCTC.

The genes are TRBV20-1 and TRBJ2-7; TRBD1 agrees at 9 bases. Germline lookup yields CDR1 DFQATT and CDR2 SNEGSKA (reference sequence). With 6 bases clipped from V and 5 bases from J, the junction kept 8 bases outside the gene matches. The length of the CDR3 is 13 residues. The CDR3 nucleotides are TGCAGTGCCTCCGGGACAGGGACCGACGAGCAGTACTTC. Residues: CSASGTGTDEQYF.

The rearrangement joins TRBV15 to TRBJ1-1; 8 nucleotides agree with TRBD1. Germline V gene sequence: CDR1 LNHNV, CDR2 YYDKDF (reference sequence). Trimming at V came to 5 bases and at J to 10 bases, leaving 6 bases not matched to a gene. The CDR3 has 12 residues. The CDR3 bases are TGTGCCACCAGCCGGGGCAGGGGGCGAGCTTTCTTT. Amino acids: CATSRGRGRAFF.

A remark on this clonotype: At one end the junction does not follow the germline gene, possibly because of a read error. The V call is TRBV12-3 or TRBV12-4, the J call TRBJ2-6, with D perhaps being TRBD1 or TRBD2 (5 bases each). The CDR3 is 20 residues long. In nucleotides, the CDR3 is TGTGCCAGCAGTCTCTACATGCCGGGACCTGGGGGTTCTGGGGCCAACGTCCTGCCTTTC. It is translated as CASSLYMPGPGGSGANVLPF.